Described below is a single TCR beta chain sequence and its context. Its antigen is undetermined. This entry comes from a study of cytomegalovirus exposure and HLA in healthy donors. The PCR contained 60 Vbeta and 13 Jbeta primers. This table comes from immunoSEQ multiplex PCR, and its TCRdb copy is limited to in-frame clones, with some not included. The sample lists about 92,000 clones, approximately 70% occurring once. Germline V gene sequence: CDR1 MNHNS, CDR2 SASEGT. With 2 bases removed from V and 3 bases from J, the gap between germline ends came to 7 bases. This CDR3 is built from 13 residues. Findings of the study overall: Previously analyzed data showed that most TCR beta V segments were productive at a frequency of about 87% or about 30%. According to the study, 150 to 200 TCR beta chains were cytomegalovirus-associated. For most subjects, TCR beta sequences were reported to predict HLA-A and HLA-B alleles with accuracy. A later analysis showed TCR association rates differing by HLA locus, peaking at DRB1 and lowest at HLA-C.

J is TRBJ1-1 and V is TRBV6-1, with no clear D. The specimen sequenced was PBMCs. This sequence was found in a man over 45 in good health and CMV-seronegative. The CDR3 region has the DNA TGTGCCAGCAGTGAACTCCGGGACACTGAAGCTTTCTTT. Translation: CASSELRDTEAFF.